The 32 T cell receptor beta chains below were found in one sample sequenced in a study of regulatory T cells in long-lasting Graves disease. Relying on iRepertoire HTBI primers and Arm-PCR of CDR3 regions, the team built TCR beta libraries. One entry per CDR3 protein results from TCRdb running MiXCR on the multiplex PCR reads. Of 390,000 or so distinct CDR3 sequences listed, roughly 24% were seen once; the top ten hold around a quarter. Time point of the sample: persistent/refractory GD, antithyroid drugs over 5 years with positive TRAb. The authors made the TCR library using RNA they extracted from PBMCs. The sample was peripheral blood mononuclear cells (PBMCs), taken when the disease was refractory, from a patient treated with antithyroid drugs. These receptors came from a woman between 40 and 50 years old with Graves disease.

The chain joins TRBV7-2 to TRBJ1-5; D gene unclear. V lost 2 bases to trimming and J lost 5 bases, with 7 bases between them. This CDR3 is built from 13 residues. Germline V gene data show CDR1 as SGHTA and CDR2 as FQGNSA. For the CDR3, the DNA is TGTGCCAGCAGCTTAATGAAGGATCAGCCCCAGCATTTT. It is translated as CASSLMKDQPQHF.

This clonotype came up many times. The V call is TRBV28, the J call TRBJ1-2; D is perhaps TRBD1 (6 bases). Between the trimmed V and J ends, which lost 10 bases and 5 bases, there was a span of 17 bases. From germline, CDR1 is MDHEN and CDR2 SYDVKM. This CDR3 is built from 13 residues. CDR3 coding DNA: TGTGCCACCGCCCCGGGGGCTACTTATGGCTACACCTTC. Translation: CATAPGATYGYTF.

The rearrangement uses TRBV7-8 and TRBJ2-2; D gene unclear. Trimming took 8 bases from V and 4 from J, leaving 14 bases between them. Germline V lookup: CDR1 SGHVS, CDR2 FQNEAQ. The CDR3 spans 14 residues. The chain's CDR3 is CASCPPTSTGELFF. The CDR3 nucleotides are TGTGCCAGCTGCCCGCCGACAAGCACCGGGGAGCTGTTTTTT.

This clonotype was detected ten times or more. The chain uses TRBV12-3 or TRBV12-4 and TRBJ2-7; 12 bases align to TRBD2. The CDR3 runs to 14 residues. V shed 6 bases and J 3 bases; nucleotides not matched to a gene: 3. CDR3 loop: CASSGTSGRYEQYF. For the CDR3, the DNA is TGTGCCAGCAGCGGGACTAGCGGGCGCTACGAGCAGTACTTC.

V usage is TRBV3-1 and J usage is TRBJ2-1; 7 bases align to TRBD2. The J segment lost 10 bases and the V segment lost 6 bases, leaving 6 bases of the junction unmatched. The V gene's germline CDR1 is LGHDT and CDR2 YNNKEL (reference sequence). This CDR3 spans 12 amino acids. CDR3 residues: CASSVQRDEQFF. CDR3 nucleotide sequence: TGTGCCAGCAGTGTCCAGCGGGACGAGCAGTTCTTC.

This clonotype has only a few counts. The CDR3 coding sequence is TGTGCCAGCGCGGGGCGCCGCATTGGGGATACGCAGTATTTT. This codes for CASAGRRIGDTQYF. The chain carries TRBV27 and TRBJ2-3; tentative D call: TRBD2 (6 bases). V lost 8 bases, J lost 6 bases, and 18 bases lay in between. Germline V gives CDR1 MNHEY, CDR2 SMNVEV (reference sequence). CDR3 length: 14 amino acids.

In this sample, this clonotype turned up a few times. This chain connects TRBV10-3 to TRBJ2-7; possible D gene TRBD2, 6 bases. The germline gives CDR1 ENHRY, CDR2 SYGVKD. This CDR3 has 12 amino acids. Between the trimmed V and J ends, which lost 8 bases and 3 bases, there was a span of 11 bases. The CDR3 DNA sequence: TGTGCCATCGGGGGGAGGAACTACGAGCAGTACTTC. Translated: CAIGGRNYEQYF.

This clonotype was seen a handful of times. This chain uses TRBV5-6 with TRBJ1-1; D not certain. Germline assignment: CDR1 SGHDT and CDR2 YYEEEE. Trimming removed 3 bases from V and 2 bases from J, with 14 bases in between. The CDR3 length is 15 residues. This CDR3 is CASSSWRADNTEAFF. The DNA of the CDR3 is TGTGCCAGCAGCTCCTGGCGGGCGGACAACACTGAAGCTTTCTTT.

This clonotype turned up a few times. A read error is possible here, since a much larger clone lies one base away. CDR3: CASSVYSNQPQHF. CDR3 bases: TGTGCCAGCAGTGTATATAGCAATCAGCCCCAGCATTTT. This rearrangement joins TRBV6-1 to TRBJ1-5; D unclear. The CDR3 extends over 13 amino acids. CDR1 is MNHNS and CDR2 is SASEGT in the germline V gene. V lost 4 bases and J lost 0, with 4 bases in between.

This clonotype was found a few times. The chain uses TRBV6-1 and TRBJ1-2; 9 bases agree with TRBD1. Germline CDR1 is MNHNS and CDR2 is SASEGT. The CDR3 spans 16 residues. Trimming took 0 bases from V and 4 from J; bases not matched to a gene: 6. CDR3 in DNA: TGTGCCAGCAGTGAAGCCCACAGGGGGCGCAGCTATGGCTACACCTTC. Its protein is CASSEAHRGRSYGYTF.

The chain links TRBV28 to TRBJ2-5; the D is unclear. Trimming removed 1 base from V and 5 bases from J, with 11 bases in between. The CDR3 is 14 amino acids. CDR1 is MDHEN and CDR2 is SYDVKM in the germline V gene. DNA for the CDR3: TGTGCCAGCAGTTTATTAGGCGGTGGGGAGACCCAGTACTTC. It specifies CASSLLGGGETQYF. The full variable domain, rest sourced from reference TRBV28 and TRBJ2-5, is DVKVTQSSRYLVKRTGEKVFLECVQDMDHENMFWYRQDPGLGLRLIYFSYDVKMKEKGDIPEGYSVSREKKERFSLILESASTNQTSMYLCASSLLGGGETQYFGPGTRLLVL.

This clonotype has only a few counts. Germline and junction disagree at one end, which may indicate a read error. Here the CDR3 reads CSARDREGAYEQYF. The CDR3 region has the DNA TGCAGTGCGAGAGACAGGGAGGGTGCCTACGAGCAGTACTTC. The rearrangement joins TRBV20-1 to TRBJ2-7; possibly TRBD1 or TRBD2 for D (7 bases each). Germline-derived CDR1 and CDR2 are DFQATT and SNEGSKA (reference sequence). The CDR3 is 14 amino acids.

This clonotype came up a few times. This rearrangement joins TRBV5-1 to TRBJ2-7, with TRBD2 identical over 8 bases. The CDR3 is 16 amino acids. Germline-derived CDR1 and CDR2 are SGHRS and YFSETQ. V lost 0 bases and J lost 0; bases outside the gene matches: 5. The CDR3 bases are TGCGCCAGCAGCTTGGCCAGCAGCGGGAGCTCCTACGAGCAGTACTTC. Amino acid sequence: CASSLASSGSSYEQYF.

Ten or more counts support this clonotype. This chain joins TRBV20-1 and TRBJ1-5, with D possibly TRBD1 on 6 matching bases. Germline V gene data show CDR1 as DFQATT and CDR2 as SNEGSKA (reference sequence). The V gene lost 1 base and the J gene lost 1 base, with 20 bases spanning the gap. This CDR3 is built from 18 residues. CDR3 DNA sequence: TGCAGTGCTAGAGGATTCTGGGCCAGGGGCCTGAGCAATCAGCCCCAGCATTTT. Protein product: CSARGFWARGLSNQPQHF.

The chain uses TRBV7-9 and TRBJ2-7; TRBD1 matches 10 bases. Germline trimming cut 4 bases from V and 2 bases from J; bases unmatched to any gene: 8. CDR1 is SEHNR and CDR2 is FQNEAQ in the germline V gene (reference sequence). This CDR3 region has 16 residues. In nucleotides, the CDR3 is TGTGCCAGCAGCTCATCCGACAGGGGGCCTACCTACGAGCAGTACTTC. Protein: CASSSSDRGPTYEQYF.

This clonotype was detected ten times or more. The chain combines TRBV12-3 or TRBV12-4 with TRBJ1-2; maybe TRBD1 (6 bases). V lost 7 bases and J lost 3, with 15 bases in between. This CDR3 comprises 14 residues. CDR3 amino acids: CASIIGGRDYGYTF. Written as DNA, the CDR3 is TGTGCCAGCATCATCGGGGGGCGAGACTATGGCTACACCTTC.

This clonotype was counted many times. This chain connects TRBV27 to TRBJ1-2; 8 bases line up with TRBD1. This CDR3 comprises 14 residues. Per germline, CDR1 MNHEY and CDR2 SMNVEV (reference sequence). Unmatched junction bases numbered 5, after V lost 4 bases and J lost 4 bases. The CDR3, as DNA: TGTGCCAGCAGTTCGAGGACAGGGCCCTATGGCTACACCTTC. Protein product: CASSSRTGPYGYTF.

This clonotype occurred a few times. The V call is TRBV7-9, the J call TRBJ2-1; the D gene is possibly TRBD2 (5 bases). The CDR3 covers 16 residues. CDR1 is SEHNR and CDR2 is FQNEAQ in the germline V gene (reference sequence). V lost 4 bases to trimming and J lost 5 bases, with 18 bases between them. Here the CDR3 reads CASSWETRPPDNEQFF. Here the CDR3 DNA reads TGTGCCAGCAGCTGGGAGACTCGCCCACCAGACAATGAGCAGTTCTTC.

Many counts were recorded for this clonotype. V gene TRBV6-2 or TRBV6-3 combines with J gene TRBJ2-2, with 9 bases fitting TRBD1. The CDR3 has 16 residues. The germline V gene has CDR1 MNHEY and CDR2 SVGEGT. Germline trimming cut 2 bases from V and 6 bases from J; bases unmatched to any gene: 7. Here the CDR3 DNA reads TGTGCCAGCAGTTACAAAGGGACAGGGAAGGCCGGGGAGCTGTTTTTT. Its translation is CASSYKGTGKAGELFF.

The chain combines TRBV12-3 or TRBV12-4 with TRBJ2-5, with 8 positions matching TRBD1. The CDR3 sequence is 12 residues long. With V trimmed by 11 bases and J by 5 bases, 7 bases remained unmatched. The CDR3 protein is CACKDRAETQYF. CDR3 DNA sequence: TGTGCCTGCAAGGACAGGGCGGAGACCCAGTACTTC.

The chain couples TRBV20-1 to TRBJ2-2; D gene uncertain. Germline assignment: CDR1 DFQATT and CDR2 SNEGSKA (reference sequence). V lost 1 base and J lost 4, with 7 bases in between. The CDR3 extends over 13 amino acids. The CDR3 spells CSARVQVTGELFF. The CDR3 coding sequence is TGCAGTGCTAGAGTGCAGGTCACCGGGGAGCTGTTTTTT.

This clonotype occurred a few times. The chain recombines TRBV14 with TRBJ2-2; D uncertain. The CDR3 extends over 13 amino acids. Trimming left V 1 base short and J 8 bases short, with 8 bases between. The germline gives CDR1 SGHDN, CDR2 FVKESK. CDR3 residues: CASSQVVGGELFF. The CDR3 DNA follows: TGTGCCAGCAGCCAAGTCGTCGGGGGGGAGCTGTTTTTT.

A word on this clonotype: A clone one base away is much larger, so this may be a read error. No conserved phenylalanine or tryptophan is present at the end of the CDR3, so a read error is the likely explanation. The V gene is TRBV5-5, the J gene TRBJ1-1; D uncertain. V lost 5 bases and J lost 1, with 12 bases in between. There are 14 residues in the CDR3. Germline CDR1 and CDR2: SGHKS and YYEKEE (reference sequence). CDR3 amino acids: CASSLGSQNTEAFL. CDR3 nucleotides: TGTGCCAGCAGTTTAGGTTCTCAGAACACTGAAGCTTTCCTT.

The rearrangement uses TRBV5-1 and TRBJ2-2; D is undetermined. This CDR3 has 14 residues. The germline gives CDR1 SGHRS, CDR2 YFSETQ. The V end was cut by 2 bases, the J end by 6 bases, with 11 bases between. The CDR3 DNA sequence: TGCGCCAGCAGCTTTCCCCGCGAGGCCGGGGAGCTGTTTTTT. Its translation: CASSFPREAGELFF.

This clonotype has a count of ten or more. This chain links TRBV28 with TRBJ1-5, with D possibly being TRBD1 (5 bases). The length of the CDR3 is 15 residues. Trimming took off 3 bases at V and 3 bases at J, with 12 bases between the two ends. Germline V gives CDR1 MDHEN, CDR2 SYDVKM. CDR3 DNA: TGTGCCAGCAGTTTTTGGTCAGGGCCCAATCAGCCCCAGCATTTT. This gives the protein CASSFWSGPNQPQHF.

This clonotype came up a few times. The rearrangement joins TRBV7-9 to TRBJ1-6, with D hard to call. There are 15 residues in the CDR3. The V end lost 1 base, the J end lost 9 bases, and 13 bases lay between the germline ends. CDR1 and CDR2 (germline): SEHNR, FQNEAQ (reference sequence). Here the CDR3 DNA reads TGTGCCAGCAGCTTAGAAGGATTATCTAGTTCACCCCTCCACTTT. Its translation is CASSLEGLSSSPLHF.

On this clonotype: Its ends do not fully match the called genes, so a read error is possible. The gene calls are TRBV12-3 or TRBV12-4 and TRBJ1-1, with 9 nucleotides matching TRBD1. CDR3 size: 16 residues. The CDR3 DNA is TGTGCCATAGGACAGGGGTCTCTGGGTAGGAACGCTGAAGCTTTCTTT. This codes for CAIGQGSLGRNAEAFF.

The gene calls are TRBV29-1 and TRBJ2-5; 13 bases line up with TRBD2. This CDR3 has 17 residues. The J segment lost 2 bases and the V segment lost 0 bases, leaving 6 bases of the junction unmatched. Looked up from germline, CDR1 is SQVTM and CDR2 is ANQGSEA. This CDR3 is CSVEDPVLAGGQETQYF. The DNA for the CDR3 is TGCAGCGTTGAAGATCCGGTACTAGCGGGAGGGCAAGAGACCCAGTACTTC.

This clonotype has a count of ten or more. The rearrangement uses TRBV12-3 or TRBV12-4 and TRBJ2-7; the D is unclear. Trimming took 5 bases from V and 2 from J, leaving 13 bases between them. The CDR3 runs 14 residues. The chain's CDR3 is CASSPGEAPYEQYF. The CDR3 DNA sequence: TGTGCCAGCAGTCCCGGAGAAGCCCCCTACGAGCAGTACTTC.

This clonotype showed up just a few times. The chain combines TRBV7-2 with TRBJ2-2; TRBD1 agrees at 7 bases. This CDR3 is built from 16 residues. From germline, CDR1 is SGHTA and CDR2 FQGNSA. The V segment lost 5 bases and the J segment 0 bases; nucleotides outside the gene matches: 6. CDR3 in amino acids: CASSNRDSANTGELFF. CDR3 sequence (DNA): TGTGCCAGCAGCAACCGGGACAGCGCGAACACCGGGGAGCTGTTTTTT.

This clonotype was recorded at least ten times. The rearrangement uses TRBV28 and TRBJ2-2; the match to TRBD2 covers 7 bases. CDR1 is MDHEN and CDR2 is SYDVKM in the germline V gene. The CDR3 consists of 18 residues. The V segment lost 8 bases and the J segment 1 base; nucleotides outside the gene matches: 16. CDR3 DNA sequence: TGTGCCAGCCTTACCTTTTGGGGGGGGTTGGAGAACACCGGGGAGCTGTTTTTT. This encodes CASLTFWGGLENTGELFF. The variable domain in full, with the rest retrieved from reference TRBV28 and TRBJ2-2, is DVKVTQSSRYLVKRTGEKVFLECVQDMDHENMFWYRQDPGLGLRLIYFSYDVKMKEKGDIPEGYSVSREKKERFSLILESASTNQTSMYLCASLTFWGGLENTGELFFGEGSRLTVL.

The chain employs TRBV24-1 and TRBJ1-2; 9 bases are shared with TRBD1. This CDR3 has 14 residues. Germline V gives CDR1 KGHDR, CDR2 SFDVKD. J was trimmed by 5 bases and V by 4 bases; bases with no gene match: 4. CDR3 in amino acids: CATSDRDRDYGYTF. CDR3 nucleotides: TGTGCCACCAGTGACCGGGACAGGGATTATGGCTACACCTTC.